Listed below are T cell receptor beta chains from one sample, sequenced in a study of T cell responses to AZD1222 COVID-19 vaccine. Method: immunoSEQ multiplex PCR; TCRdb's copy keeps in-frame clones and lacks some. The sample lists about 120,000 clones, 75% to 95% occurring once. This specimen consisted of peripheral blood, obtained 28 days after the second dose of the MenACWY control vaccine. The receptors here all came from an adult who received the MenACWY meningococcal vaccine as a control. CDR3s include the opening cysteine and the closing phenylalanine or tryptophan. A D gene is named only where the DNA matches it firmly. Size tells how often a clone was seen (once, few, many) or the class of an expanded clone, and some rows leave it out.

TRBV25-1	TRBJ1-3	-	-	TGTGCCAGCAGTGAGCCAGCTGGAAACACCATATATTTT	CASSEPAGNTIYF
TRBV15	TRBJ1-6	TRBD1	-	TGTGCCACCAACGCGGGACAGGGCTCCCGGTCCTATAATTCACCCCTCCACTTT	CATNAGQGSRSYNSPLHF
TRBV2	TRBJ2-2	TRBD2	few	TGTGCCAGCAGCCTACTAGCGGCTACGGGGGAGCTGTTTTTT	CASSLLAATGELFF
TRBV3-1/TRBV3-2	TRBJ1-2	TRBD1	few	TGTGCCAGCAGCTACGGGACAGACCCTCACTATGGCTACACCTTC	CASSYGTDPHYGYTF
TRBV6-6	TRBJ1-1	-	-	TGTGCCAGCAGTTACGGGAGACCCCCGAACACTGAAGCTTTCTTT	CASSYGRPPNTEAFF
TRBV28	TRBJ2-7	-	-	TGTGCCAGCAGGGCACAGGATTACGAGCAGTACTTC	CASRAQDYEQYF
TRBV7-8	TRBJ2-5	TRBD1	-	TGTGCCAGCAGCGGAGGACAGGAGATTCCCCCCCAGTACTTC	CASSGGQEIPPQYF
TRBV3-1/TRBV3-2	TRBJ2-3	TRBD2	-	TGTGCCAGCAGCCAAGGATCCCGAGCGGGGGGACTCCTTAGCACAGATACGCAGTATTTT	CASSQGSRAGGLLSTDTQYF
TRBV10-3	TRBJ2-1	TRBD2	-	TGTGCCACCGTAGCGGGAGGAGGAGACAATGAGCAGTTCTTC	CATVAGGGDNEQFF
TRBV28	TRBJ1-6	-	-	TGTGCCAGCAGTTTACGTGTCGACGGGACAAACTCCTATAATTCACCCCTCCACTTT	CASSLRVDGTNSYNSPLHF
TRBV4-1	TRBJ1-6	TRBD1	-	TGCGCCAGCAGCCAAGACAGGGGGAGCTCCTATAATTCACCCCTCCACTTT	CASSQDRGSSYNSPLHF
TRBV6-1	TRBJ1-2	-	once	TGTGCCAGCAGTGAATTGGGAGGGTATGGCTACACCTTC	CASSELGGYGYTF
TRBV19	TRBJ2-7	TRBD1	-	TGTGCCAGTAGAAGCTGGACAGGGAGCCATTACGAGCAGTACTTC	CASRSWTGSHYEQYF
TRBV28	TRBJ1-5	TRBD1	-	TGTGCCAGCAGGGGACAGACAAATCAGCCCCAGCATTTT	CASRGQTNQPQHF
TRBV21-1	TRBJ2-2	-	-	TGTGCCAGCAGAATAAAGAAGTGGGCGGGAGGCCCCGGGGAGCTGTTTTTT	CASRIKKWAGGPGELFF
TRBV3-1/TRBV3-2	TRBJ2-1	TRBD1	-	TGTGCCAGCAGCCAAGGACAGGGTAATGAGCAGTTCTTC	CASSQGQGNEQFF
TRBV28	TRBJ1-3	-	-	TGTGCCAGCAGGGTCGGGACTGTCAACACCATATATTTT	CASRVGTVNTIYF
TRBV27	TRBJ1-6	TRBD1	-	TGTGCCAGCCATTCGGGGACAGGATCTAATTCACCCCTCCACTTT	CASHSGTGSNSPLHF
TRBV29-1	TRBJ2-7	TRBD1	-	TGCAGCGTTGAAGATCAGCGACAGGGGGCGAGGTACGAGCAGTACTTC	CSVEDQRQGARYEQYF
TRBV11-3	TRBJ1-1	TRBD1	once	TGTGCCAGCAGCCGACAGGGGAATGAAGCTTTCTTT	CASSRQGNEAFF
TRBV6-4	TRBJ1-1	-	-	TGTGCCAGCAGTGAACAGAGCTTCATGAACACTGAAGCTTTCTTT	CASSEQSFMNTEAFF
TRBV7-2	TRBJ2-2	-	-	TGTGCCAGCAGCTTAGTGGGCAGGGGCTCGGGCGGGGAGCTGTTTTTT	CASSLVGRGSGGELFF
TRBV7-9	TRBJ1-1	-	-	TGTGCCAGCAGCTTAAGGATCTACACTGAAGCTTTCTTT	CASSLRIYTEAFF
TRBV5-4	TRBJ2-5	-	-	TGTGCCAGCAGCTTGGCGTACACTAGGGAGACCCAGTACTTC	CASSLAYTRETQYF
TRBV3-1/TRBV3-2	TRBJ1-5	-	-	TGTGCCAGCAGCCAAACCCATGGGCAGGGTAAGGGATATAGCAATCAGCCCCAGCATTTT	CASSQTHGQGKGYSNQPQHF
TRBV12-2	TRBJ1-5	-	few	TGTGCAAGTCGCTTAGAACCGGGCCCCGGCCCTTTTAGCAATCAGCCCCAGCATTTT	CASRLEPGPGPFSNQPQHF
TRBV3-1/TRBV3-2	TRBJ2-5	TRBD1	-	TGTGCCAGCAGCAGGCCCCTACAGGGGGACGAAGAGACCCAGTACTTC	CASSRPLQGDEETQYF
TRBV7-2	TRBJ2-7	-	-	TGTGCCAGCAGCGCCAGGGCAGGGGGGTACGAGCAGTACTTC	CASSARAGGYEQYF
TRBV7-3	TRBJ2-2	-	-	TGTGCCAGCAGCTTAGGATCGGGGACTCGTGAGCTGTTTTTT	CASSLGSGTRELFF
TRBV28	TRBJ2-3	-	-	TGTGCCAGCAGTCTGGGGCCTGGCCCGCAGTATTTT	CASSLGPGPQYF
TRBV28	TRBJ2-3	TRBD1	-	TGTGCCAGCAGCGCTAGGGACAGGGCAGGAGATACGCAGTATTTT	CASSARDRAGDTQYF
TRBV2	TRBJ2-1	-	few	TGTGCCAGCAGGGGGGACTCGTGGTACAATGAGCAGTTCTTC	CASRGDSWYNEQFF
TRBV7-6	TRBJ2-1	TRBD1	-	TGTGCCAGCAGCCCCGGCCCGGGACAGGGGGCGCTTGAGCAGTTCTTC	CASSPGPGQGALEQFF
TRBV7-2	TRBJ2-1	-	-	TGTGCCAGCAGCTTAGGCCCAGCGACTTACAATGAGCAGTTCTTC	CASSLGPATYNEQFF
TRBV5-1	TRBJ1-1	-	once	TGCGCCAGCAGCTTGGGCGGGCTCTATGAAGCTTTCTTT	CASSLGGLYEAFF
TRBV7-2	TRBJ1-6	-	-	TGTGCCAGCAGCTTACAGCCCTCGAGACAGGCCGGATCACCCCTCCACTTT	CASSLQPSRQAGSPLHF
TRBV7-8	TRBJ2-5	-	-	TGTGCCAGCAGCTTATACAGGGGAGGACAAGAGACCCAGTACTTC	CASSLYRGGQETQYF
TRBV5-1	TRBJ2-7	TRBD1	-	TGCGCCAGCAGCTGGGACAGGGCCTACGAGCAGTACTTC	CASSWDRAYEQYF
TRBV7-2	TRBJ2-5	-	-	TGTGCCAGCAGGCTACAGCCTACCGGGGAGACCCAGTACTTC	CASRLQPTGETQYF
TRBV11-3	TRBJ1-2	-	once	TGTGCCAGCAGCTTATGTGCAGACCTAATCTATGGCTACACCTTC	CASSLCADLIYGYTF
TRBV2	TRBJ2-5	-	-	TGTGCCAGCAAGTTCCGGGCCGAAGGGGAGACCCAGTACTTC	CASKFRAEGETQYF
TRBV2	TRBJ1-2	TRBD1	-	TGTGCCAGCAGTGCCCGGACAGGGTTTGACTATGGCTACACCTTC	CASSARTGFDYGYTF
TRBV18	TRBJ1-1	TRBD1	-	TGTGCCAGCTCACAACAGGGACAGGGTAACACTGAAGCTTTCTTT	CASSQQGQGNTEAFF
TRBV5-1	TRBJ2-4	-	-	TGCGCCAGCAGCTTGGGGCAGGGTGCGGCCAAAAACATTCAGTACTTC	CASSLGQGAAKNIQYF
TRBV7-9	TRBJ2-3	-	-	TGTGCCAGCAGCGCTCCGGGTGTGGGAGATCCCACAGATACGCAGTATTTT	CASSAPGVGDPTDTQYF
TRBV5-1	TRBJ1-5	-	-	TGCGCCAGCAGCTTGGTGTACGGGGACAATCAGCCCCAGCATTTT	CASSLVYGDNQPQHF
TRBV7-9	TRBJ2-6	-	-	TGTGCCAGCAGCGACCGGACTGAGGTTGAGGGGGCCAACGTCCTGACTTTC	CASSDRTEVEGANVLTF
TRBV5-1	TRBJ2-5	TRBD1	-	TGCGCCAGCAGCTTTGGGGACAGGGCACAAGAGACCCAGTACTTC	CASSFGDRAQETQYF
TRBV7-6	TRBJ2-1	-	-	TGTGCCAGCAGCCGACGTGGGGTGGGTAGCAATGAGCAGTTCTTC	CASSRRGVGSNEQFF